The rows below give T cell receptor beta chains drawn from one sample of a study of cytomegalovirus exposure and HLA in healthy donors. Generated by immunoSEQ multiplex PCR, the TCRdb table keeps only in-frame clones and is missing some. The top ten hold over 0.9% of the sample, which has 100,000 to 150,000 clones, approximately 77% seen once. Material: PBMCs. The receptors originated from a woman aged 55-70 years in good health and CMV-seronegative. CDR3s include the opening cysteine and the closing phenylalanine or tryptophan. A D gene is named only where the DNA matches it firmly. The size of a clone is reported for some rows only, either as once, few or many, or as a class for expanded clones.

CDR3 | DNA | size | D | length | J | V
CASSLPLRGETTDTQYF | TGTGCCAGCAGCTTACCCCTTCGGGGGGAGACCACAGATACGCAGTATTTT | . | TRBD2 | 17 | TRBJ2-3 | TRBV7-9
CASSSIAGDADTQYF | TGTGCCAGCAGTTCGATAGCGGGGGACGCAGATACGCAGTATTTT | few | TRBD2 | 15 | TRBJ2-3 | TRBV5-6
CASSPGTRANTGELFF | TGTGCCAGCAGCCCGGGGACTAGAGCGAACACCGGGGAGCTGTTTTTT | . | TRBD2 | 16 | TRBJ2-2 | TRBV7-3
CASSSPLGTASRVTQYF | TGTGCCAGCAGCTCGCCCCTCGGGACTGCCTCTCGGGTGACCCAGTACTTC | once | . | 17 | TRBJ2-5 | TRBV7-9
CASSPPRGTSGYEQYF | TGTGCCAGCAGCCCCCCACGGGGGACTAGCGGTTACGAGCAGTACTTC | . | TRBD2 | 16 | TRBJ2-7 | TRBV5-4
CSAWTSGGAGAGELFF | TGCAGCGCCTGGACTAGCGGGGGGGCCGGCGCCGGGGAGCTGTTTTTT | . | TRBD2 | 16 | TRBJ2-2 | TRBV29-1
CATLTTTTGELFF | TGTGCCACCCTGACAACCACCACCGGGGAGCTGTTTTTT | . | . | 13 | TRBJ2-2 | TRBV28
CASSLQIRGGPNYGYTF | TGTGCCAGCAGTTTACAAATCCGGGGAGGGCCCAACTATGGCTACACCTTC | . | . | 17 | TRBJ1-2 | TRBV28
CASSLSAVYEQYF | TGTGCCAGCAGCTTATCAGCGGTCTACGAGCAGTACTTC | . | . | 13 | TRBJ2-7 | TRBV7-2
CASSRQGASDTQYF | TGTGCCAGCAGTCGACAGGGGGCCTCAGATACGCAGTATTTT | once | TRBD1 | 14 | TRBJ2-3 | TRBV2
CASSQGQGANTGELFF | TGCGCCAGCAGCCAAGGGCAGGGGGCGAACACCGGGGAGCTGTTTTTT | . | TRBD1 | 16 | TRBJ2-2 | TRBV4-1
CASSLLYSGANVLTF | TGTGCCAGCAGCCTATTATACTCTGGGGCCAACGTCCTGACTTTC | . | . | 15 | TRBJ2-6 | TRBV4-2
CASSRAGGAETQYF | TGTGCCAGTAGTCGAGCGGGAGGGGCAGAGACCCAGTACTTC | . | TRBD2 | 14 | TRBJ2-5 | TRBV19
CASSRGRVSGPYEQYF | TGTGCCAGCAGCCGCGGTAGGGTTAGCGGCCCATACGAGCAGTACTTC | few | . | 16 | TRBJ2-7 | TRBV11-2
CASSVVPGQTQYF | TGTGCCAGCAGCGTAGTCCCAGGCCAGACCCAGTACTTC | . | . | 13 | TRBJ2-5 | TRBV9
CASSLEGPGGAYNEQFF | TGTGCCAGCAGTTTAGAGGGACCAGGGGGTGCCTACAATGAGCAGTTCTTC | . | TRBD1 | 17 | TRBJ2-1 | TRBV28
CASSLLGGHPPYEQYF | TGTGCCAGCAGCTTATTAGGGGGCCACCCGCCTTACGAGCAGTACTTC | . | TRBD1 | 16 | TRBJ2-7 | TRBV28
CASSLRAERPYEQYF | TGTGCCAGCAGCTTAAGAGCGGAGCGGCCCTACGAGCAGTACTTC | . | . | 15 | TRBJ2-7 | TRBV7-8
CASSQGLHAYEQYF | TGTGCCAGCAGCCAAGGACTCCACGCCTACGAGCAGTACTTC | once | . | 14 | TRBJ2-7 | TRBV14
CASRILSDTEAFF | TGTGCCAGCAGGATTCTTTCGGACACTGAAGCTTTCTTT | few | . | 13 | TRBJ1-1 | TRBV7-9
CASSRGLAGTGELFF | TGTGCCAGTAGCCGGGGGCTAGCGGGGACCGGGGAGCTGTTTTTT | . | TRBD2 | 15 | TRBJ2-2 | TRBV19
CASTTSARAGETQYF | TGCGCCAGCACGACCTCCGCGCGGGCCGGGGAGACCCAGTACTTC | . | . | 15 | TRBJ2-5 | TRBV5-1
CSVERGDRGHYEQYF | TGCAGCGTGGAGCGCGGGGACAGGGGTCACTACGAGCAGTACTTC | . | TRBD1 | 15 | TRBJ2-7 | TRBV29-1
CASSQGVLYEQYF | TGCGCCAGCAGCCAAGGAGTCCTCTACGAGCAGTACTTC | . | . | 13 | TRBJ2-7 | TRBV4-1
CASRPPQGSKTEAFF | TGTGCCAGCAGGCCTCCACAGGGGAGTAAAACTGAAGCTTTCTTT | . | TRBD1 | 15 | TRBJ1-1 | TRBV6-5
CASRIRAGWGETQYF | TGTGCCAGCAGGATCCGTGCAGGGTGGGGTGAGACCCAGTACTTC | . | . | 15 | TRBJ2-5 | TRBV2
CASSQVGASGSKNTQYF | TGTGCCAGCAGCCAAGTCGGGGCTAGCGGGAGTAAAAATACGCAGTATTTT | . | TRBD2 | 17 | TRBJ2-3 | TRBV4-2
CASSEGKPSINSGNTIYF | TGTGCCAGCAGCGAGGGAAAGCCATCGATTAACTCTGGAAACACCATATATTTT | . | . | 18 | TRBJ1-3 | TRBV11-2
CASRGVREGEKLFF | TGTGCCAGCAGGGGAGTCAGGGAGGGTGAAAAACTGTTTTTT | once | . | 14 | TRBJ1-4 | TRBV28
CASSLGQVGVDEQFF | TGCGCCAGCAGCCTTGGACAGGTTGGGGTCGATGAGCAGTTCTTC | . | TRBD1 | 15 | TRBJ2-1 | TRBV5-1
CAWSARDRTSHHLYEQYF | TGTGCCTGGAGTGCGCGGGACAGAACATCACACCATCTTTACGAGCAGTACTTC | . | . | 18 | TRBJ2-7 | TRBV30